The rows below give T cell receptor beta chains drawn from one sample of a study of OX40 agonist ivuxolimab in advanced cancers. Assay used: immunoSEQ multiplex PCR; TCRdb lists only in-frame clones, some missing. The data contain approximately 39,000 clones, about 88% of them singletons. The source material was CD4+ or CD8+ T cells sorted from blood, sampled in a trial of the OX40 agonist ivuxolimab. These receptors came from an adult with an advanced solid tumor such as melanoma, head and neck, liver or kidney cancer. CDR3s include the opening cysteine and the closing phenylalanine or tryptophan. D genes are given only for firm matches. Expanded clones get a size class; other rows say once, few or many, or leave the size out.

cdr3_aa: CASSPSGTSYNEQFF; cdr3_nt: TGTGCCAGCAGCCCGAGCGGGACGTCCTACAATGAGCAGTTCTTC; clone_size: .; v_call: TRBV7-2; j_call: TRBJ2-1; d_call: TRBD2
cdr3_aa: CASSLVGTGGKQYF; cdr3_nt: TGTGCCAGCAGCTTGGTAGGGACCGGGGGGAAGCAGTACTTC; clone_size: once; v_call: TRBV5-4; j_call: TRBJ2-7; d_call: TRBD2
cdr3_aa: CASSLRGGQGIDEQYF; cdr3_nt: TGTGCCAGCAGCTTAAGAGGAGGGCAGGGAATAGACGAGCAGTACTTC; clone_size: .; v_call: TRBV7-3; j_call: TRBJ2-7; d_call: .
cdr3_aa: CASSSVGTLSYEQYF; cdr3_nt: TGTGCCAGTAGTTCCGTGGGGACCTTATCCTACGAGCAGTACTTC; clone_size: .; v_call: TRBV19; j_call: TRBJ2-7; d_call: .
cdr3_aa: CASSLTWGGDTEAFF; cdr3_nt: TGTGCCAGCAGCTTAACGTGGGGTGGGGACACTGAAGCTTTCTTT; clone_size: .; v_call: TRBV13; j_call: TRBJ1-1; d_call: .
cdr3_aa: CASRRVASAFNEQFF; cdr3_nt: TGCGCCAGCCGTCGAGTCGCTAGCGCGTTCAATGAGCAGTTCTTC; clone_size: .; v_call: TRBV5-1; j_call: TRBJ2-1; d_call: .
cdr3_aa: CASSPGAKAQYF; cdr3_nt: TGTGCCAGCAGTCCCGGGGCCAAGGCCCAGTACTTC; clone_size: .; v_call: TRBV6-5; j_call: TRBJ2-5; d_call: .
cdr3_aa: CASSLNVVSGELFF; cdr3_nt: TGTGCCAGCAGCTTAAACGTGGTGTCTGGGGAGCTGTTTTTT; clone_size: .; v_call: TRBV7-6; j_call: TRBJ2-2; d_call: .
cdr3_aa: CASSLATRGNQETQYF; cdr3_nt: TGTGCCAGCAGCTTAGCGACTAGAGGGAACCAAGAGACCCAGTACTTC; clone_size: .; v_call: TRBV7-2; j_call: TRBJ2-5; d_call: .
cdr3_aa: CASSSPQGQPGNTIYF; cdr3_nt: TGTGCCAGCAGTTCCCCACAGGGACAGCCTGGAAACACCATATATTTT; clone_size: .; v_call: TRBV28; j_call: TRBJ1-3; d_call: TRBD1
cdr3_aa: CASSFRRLADYNEQFF; cdr3_nt: TGTGCCAGCAGCTTCAGGCGACTAGCCGACTACAATGAGCAGTTCTTC; clone_size: .; v_call: TRBV7-2; j_call: TRBJ2-1; d_call: TRBD2
cdr3_aa: CASSLESSYEQYF; cdr3_nt: TGTGCCAGCAGCCTCGAAAGCTCCTACGAGCAGTACTTC; clone_size: .; v_call: TRBV7-2; j_call: TRBJ2-7; d_call: .
cdr3_aa: CASSVTTGRWGQPQHF; cdr3_nt: TGTGCCAGCAGTGTAACTACGGGTCGGTGGGGACAGCCCCAGCATTTT; clone_size: .; v_call: TRBV6-1; j_call: TRBJ1-5; d_call: .
cdr3_aa: CASSLRLWETQYF; cdr3_nt: TGTGCCAGCAGCTTGAGGTTATGGGAGACCCAGTACTTC; clone_size: .; v_call: TRBV5-6; j_call: TRBJ2-5; d_call: .
cdr3_aa: CASSPTRETNYGYTF; cdr3_nt: TGTGCCAGCTCACCAACCAGGGAGACTAACTATGGCTACACCTTC; clone_size: .; v_call: TRBV18; j_call: TRBJ1-2; d_call: .